This T cell receptor beta chain is from a study of metastatic and nonmetastatic thyroid tumors. For the study at large: Repertoire comparison spanned blood and tumor or nodule tissue of malignant and benign thyroid patients. Study-level findings and limits: Reportedly, malignant thyroid tumors had significantly higher TCR beta diversity than benign nodules, in blood and tumor.

This clone is medium-sized. Antigen specificity is unknown. The length of the CDR3 is 11 residues. CDR1 and CDR2 (germline): SEHNR, FQNEAQ (reference sequence). Deletions cut 3 bases from V and 6 bases from J, with 4 bases between. Per the study methods: The study took CDR3 differences across clinicopathological groups and made a distant-metastasis classifier for papillary thyroid cancer from them. From the PCR reads, TCRdb re-called clones with MiXCR. V and J calls and clone size were set by TCRdb, not the authors. The sample lists 8,500 to 13,000 clones; 20% to 30% were seen once. Before thyroid surgery, none of the patients had received any treatment.

The V and J genes are TRBV7-9 and TRBJ2-3; D is uncertain. What was sequenced was tumor tissue. This sequence was found in a female donor with papillary thyroid cancer or a benign thyroid nodule (not recorded which). Some clones in this sample may be carry-over from other donors' samples. The CDR3 sequence: CASSLADTQYF. The CDR3 region has the DNA TGTGCCAGCAGCTTGGCCGATACGCAGTATTTT. Drawing the rest from reference TRBV7-9 and TRBJ2-3, the complete variable domain is DTGVSQNPRHKITKRGQNVTFRCDPISEHNRLYWYRQTLGQGPEFLTYFQNEAQLEKSRLLSDRFSAERPKGSFSTLEIQRTEQGDSAMYLCASSLADTQYFGPGTRLTVL.